This T cell receptor beta chain was identified in a study of shared clonotypes between healthy human individuals (dated by TCRdb to the early 2020s). Regarding the research as a whole: Two women and a few men aged 18 to 49 years were included in the cohort. Per donor, three plates each were used for CD4 naive and CD4 memory, two for CD8 naive, and one for CD8 memory. To estimate repertoire size and how much clonotypes are shared between individuals, the study performed deep sequencing of blood TCR repertoires from roughly five healthy adults. To increase sequencing depth and limit assay-specific biases, different laboratories used diverse techniques to prepare libraries and sequence TCR repertoires. Leukapheresis yielded between about 0.85 and 10 billion PBMCs per donor.

This clone has ten or more counts. Its specific antigen is unknown. No base qualities exist here, and no much larger clone lies one base off it. Donors were healthy HIV-negative adults with no recently reported acute infections or vaccinations. Only Caucasian adults living in Nashville, Tennessee, USA were represented among the donors. CD8 memory samples combined magnetically selected CD45RO+ cells with CCR7-negative CD45RA+ effector memory (TemRA) cells. After blood collection by leukapheresis, PBMCs were isolated using Ficoll-Histopaque density gradient centrifugation and then cryopreserved in the vapor phase of liquid nitrogen. Analytical flow cytometry was used to check the purity and quantity of every magnetically sorted T cell population. From each sorted fraction, genomic DNA was isolated and quantified by UV absorbance on a Nanodrop 2000c. TCR CDR3 regions were amplified from genomic DNA by multiplex PCR using the deep immunoSEQ assay. For each cell subset, the extracted genomic DNA was distributed evenly across all wells of several immunoSEQ 96-well plates, and each plate served as one replicate. For sorted subsets, around 200 ng genomic DNA, equal to 30,000 or so T cell genomes, was loaded into each replicate PCR. Purified libraries were quantified with a Qubit 3.0 fluorometer, sized on a Bioanalyzer 2100, and re-quantified with the KAPA Library Quantification kit. A separate single-read 150-cycle Illumina NextSeq 550 flow cell was used to sequence each immunoSEQ 96-well plate. The authors' analysis ran thus. Because the immunoSEQ output included only junctional sequences and no quality scores, the filtering could not be the same as the filtering used for full-length reads. To assign V/J genes and CDR3, sequences were annotated against IMGT germline references using PyIR, a Python wrapper for IgBLAST v1.9. Any read was removed if the V/J assignment was weak (E-value above 1e-6), the CDR3 was missing, or the read contained stop codons, out-of-frame junctions, or ambiguous translated residues. V3J clonotypes were defined by identical inferred V gene, J gene, and CDR3 amino acid sequence. Percentage overlap between repertoires was calculated by dividing the number of shared unique clonotypes by the size of the smaller repertoire. Three approaches were used to assess repertoire richness: RTK rarefaction, the Chao1 estimator, and Recon v2.1 estimates of unobserved clonotypes. For all TCRbeta clonotypes obtained by the gDNA method from four donors, generation probabilities were computed with OLGA. Sourced from immuneACCESS, this table was stored by TCRdb with only in-frame sequences that have V and J called. A share of the clones is absent; for the studies checked, an unresolved V gene accounts for under half, and the remainder has no known explanation. Clonal size and the V and J genes are those of that table, whereas D and trimming came from the DNA. A total of 100,000 to 120,000 clones appear in this sample, around 65% of them only once. The ten largest clones add up to roughly 22% of the sample.

V and J are truncated by 1 base and 0 bases respectively, leaving an intervening sequence of 7 bases. Its CDR3 holds 15 amino acids, cysteine through phenylalanine. Only CDR3 DNA is held: 45 bases, read in frame from base 1. For CDR1 and CDR2, the germline V gene (reference sequence) lists LNHNV and YYDKDF. The paper's findings and limits, for the study overall: Even with the large sequencing depth, rarefaction of the sorted-subset datasets indicated that sequencing was incomplete. Compared with non-shared clonotypes, the clonotypes found in all four sorted-subset donors had higher generation probabilities. Pairwise subsampling indicated that sequencing depth was expected to affect the degree of clonotype sharing among donors. Sampling was restricted to blood, and TCR repertoires in tissue are likely to differ from TCR repertoires in blood. Sharing across a few donors was observed for about 5% of naive CD4, over 3% of naive CD8, 2% to 2.5% of memory CD4, and about 0.38% of memory CD8 clonotypes. The genetic and exposure-history diversity represented was limited by the small number of donors. Larger estimated clonotype richness was generally found for naive subsets than for memory subsets.

Sequenced input: memory CD8+ T cells sorted from blood. The sample's cell subset or site label is to be understood as: CD45RO+ cells pooled with CCR7-negative TemRA cells. The sequence was collected from a woman under 40 in good health. In this chain, TRBV15 is recombined with TRBJ1-5, with the D gene not confidently named. DNA sequence: TGTGCCACCAGCAGAGCAAGGCTTAGCAATCAGCCCCAGCATTTT. The encoded protein is CATSRARLSNQPQHF. Extended through the reference TRBV15 and TRBJ1-5 proteins, this CDR3 yields the full variable domain: DAMVIQNPRYQVTQFGKPVTLSCSQTLNHNVMYWYQQKSSQAPKLLFHYYDKDFNNEADTPDNFQSRRPNTSFCFLDIRSPGLGDTAMYLCATSRARLSNQPQHFGDGTRLSIL.